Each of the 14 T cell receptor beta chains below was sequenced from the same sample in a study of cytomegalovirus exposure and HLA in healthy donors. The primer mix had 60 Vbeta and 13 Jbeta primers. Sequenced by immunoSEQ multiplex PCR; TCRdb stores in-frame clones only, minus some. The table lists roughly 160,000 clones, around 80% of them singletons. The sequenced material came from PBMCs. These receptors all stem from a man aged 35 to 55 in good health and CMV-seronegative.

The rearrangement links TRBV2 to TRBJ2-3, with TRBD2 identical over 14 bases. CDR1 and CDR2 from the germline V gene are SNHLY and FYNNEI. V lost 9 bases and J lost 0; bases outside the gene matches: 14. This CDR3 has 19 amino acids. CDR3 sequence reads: CASRPTGTSGGPSTDTQYF. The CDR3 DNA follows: TGTGCCAGTCGACCCACGGGGACTAGCGGGGGACCTAGCACAGATACGCAGTATTTT.

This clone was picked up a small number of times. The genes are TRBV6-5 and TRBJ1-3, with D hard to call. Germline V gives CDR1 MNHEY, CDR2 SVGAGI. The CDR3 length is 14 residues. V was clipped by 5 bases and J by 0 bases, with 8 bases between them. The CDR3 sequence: CASSRQISGNTIYF. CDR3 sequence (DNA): TGTGCCAGCAGTCGACAAATCTCTGGAAACACCATATATTTT.

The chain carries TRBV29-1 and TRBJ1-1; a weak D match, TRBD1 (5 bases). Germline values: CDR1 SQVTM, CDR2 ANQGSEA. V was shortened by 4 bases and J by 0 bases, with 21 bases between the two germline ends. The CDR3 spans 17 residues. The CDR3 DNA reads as TGCAGCGTTGCCCACTCAGGGCCAAATCTCATGAACACTGAAGCTTTCTTT. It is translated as CSVAHSGPNLMNTEAFF.

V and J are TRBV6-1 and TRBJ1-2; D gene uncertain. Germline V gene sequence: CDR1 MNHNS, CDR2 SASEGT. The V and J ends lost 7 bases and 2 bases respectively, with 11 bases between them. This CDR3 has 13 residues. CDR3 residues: CASNLMQNYGYTF. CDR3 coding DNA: TGTGCCAGCAATCTCATGCAGAACTATGGCTACACCTTC.

The CDR3 spells CASSLGGVSNQPQHF. The CDR3 bases are TGCGCCAGCAGCTTGGGGGGAGTCAGCAATCAGCCCCAGCATTTT. The chain has TRBV5-1 and TRBJ1-5; D ambiguous. V was clipped by 0 bases and J by 1 base, with 8 bases between them. From germline, CDR1 is SGHRS and CDR2 YFSETQ. CDR3 length: 15 amino acids.

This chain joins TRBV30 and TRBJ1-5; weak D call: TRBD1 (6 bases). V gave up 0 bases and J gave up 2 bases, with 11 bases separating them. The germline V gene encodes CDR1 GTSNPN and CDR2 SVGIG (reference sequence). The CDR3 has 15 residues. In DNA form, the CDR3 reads TGTGCCTGGAGTGTACAGGGTCAGGGCAATCAGCCCCAGCATTTT. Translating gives CAWSVQGQGNQPQHF.

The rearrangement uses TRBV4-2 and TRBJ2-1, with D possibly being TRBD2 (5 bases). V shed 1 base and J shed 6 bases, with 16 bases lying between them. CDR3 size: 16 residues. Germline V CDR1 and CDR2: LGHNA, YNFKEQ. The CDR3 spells CASSQAFGVTPNEQFF. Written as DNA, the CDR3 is TGTGCCAGCAGCCAAGCTTTCGGGGTGACGCCCAATGAGCAGTTCTTC.

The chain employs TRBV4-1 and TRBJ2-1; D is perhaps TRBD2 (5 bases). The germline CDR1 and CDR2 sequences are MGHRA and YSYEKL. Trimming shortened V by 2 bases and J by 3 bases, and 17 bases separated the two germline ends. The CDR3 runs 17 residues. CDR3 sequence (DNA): TGCGCCAGCAGCCAATCCTCGGCAAGGACTCTCTACAATGAGCAGTTCTTC. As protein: CASSQSSARTLYNEQFF.

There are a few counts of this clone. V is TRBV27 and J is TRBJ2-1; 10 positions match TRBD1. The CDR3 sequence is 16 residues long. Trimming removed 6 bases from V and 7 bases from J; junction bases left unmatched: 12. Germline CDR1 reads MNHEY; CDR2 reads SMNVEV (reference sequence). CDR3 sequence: CASSPPSGTGVNEQFF. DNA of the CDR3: TGTGCCAGCAGCCCCCCCTCTGGGACAGGGGTAAATGAGCAGTTCTTC.

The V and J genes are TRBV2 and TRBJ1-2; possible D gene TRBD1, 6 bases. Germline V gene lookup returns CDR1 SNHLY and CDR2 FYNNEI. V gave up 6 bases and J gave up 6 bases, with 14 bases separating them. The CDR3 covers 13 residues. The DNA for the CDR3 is TGTGCCAGCAGCCCAGGGGTCTCGGATGGCTACACCTTC. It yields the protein CASSPGVSDGYTF. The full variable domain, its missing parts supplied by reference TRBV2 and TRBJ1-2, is EPEVTQTPSHQVTQMGQEVILRCVPISNHLYFYWYRQILGQKVEFLVSFYNNEISEKSEIFDDQFSVERPDGSNFTLKIRSTKLEDSAMYFCASSPGVSDGYTFGSGTRLTVV.

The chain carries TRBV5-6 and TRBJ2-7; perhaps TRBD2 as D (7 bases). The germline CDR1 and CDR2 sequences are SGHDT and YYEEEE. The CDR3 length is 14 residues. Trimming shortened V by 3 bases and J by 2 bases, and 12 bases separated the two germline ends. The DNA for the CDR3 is TGTGCCAGCAGCTCCCTAGGGGGGGCCTACGAGCAGTACTTC. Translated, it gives CASSSLGGAYEQYF.

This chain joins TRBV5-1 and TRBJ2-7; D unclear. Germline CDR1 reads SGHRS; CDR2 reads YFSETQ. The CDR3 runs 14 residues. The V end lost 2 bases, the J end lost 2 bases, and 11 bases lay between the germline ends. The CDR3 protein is CASSFGAETYEQYF. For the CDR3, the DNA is TGCGCCAGCAGCTTTGGCGCGGAGACCTACGAGCAGTACTTC.

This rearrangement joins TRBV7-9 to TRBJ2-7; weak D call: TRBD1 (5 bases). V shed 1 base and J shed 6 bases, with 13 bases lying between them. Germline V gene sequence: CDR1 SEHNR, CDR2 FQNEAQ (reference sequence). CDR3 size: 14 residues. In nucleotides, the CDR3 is TGTGCCAGCAGCTTAGGGGTAGGGGAAAGCGAGCAGTACTTC. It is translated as CASSLGVGESEQYF.

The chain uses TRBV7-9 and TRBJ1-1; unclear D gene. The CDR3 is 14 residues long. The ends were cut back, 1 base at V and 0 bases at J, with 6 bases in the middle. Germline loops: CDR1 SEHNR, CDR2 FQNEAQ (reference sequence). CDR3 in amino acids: CASSLERVNTEAFF. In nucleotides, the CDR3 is TGTGCCAGCAGCTTAGAAAGAGTGAACACTGAAGCTTTCTTT.